Listed below are T cell receptor beta chains from one sample, sequenced in a study of cytomegalovirus exposure and HLA in healthy donors. Sequenced by immunoSEQ multiplex PCR; TCRdb stores in-frame clones only, minus some. Of approximately 170,000 clones in the sample, roughly 83% are singletons; the top ten hold 1.2%. Sequenced input: PBMCs. The source of these receptors is a boy between 2 and 10 years old in good health and CMV-seronegative. CDR3s include the opening cysteine and the closing phenylalanine or tryptophan. D genes are given only for firm matches. Only some rows state a clone size, as once, few, many or a class for expanded clones.

d_gene	abundance	v_gene	j_gene	CDR3nt	CDR3aa
TRBD1	.	TRBV7-2	TRBJ1-3	TGTGCCAGCAGCTTAGACAGGGGAGGAAACACCATATATTTT	CASSLDRGGNTIYF
.	few	TRBV21-1	TRBJ2-5	TGTGCCAGCAGCAGAGAAAAAGACAGGGGGCTAGATCAAGAGACCCAGTACTTC	CASSREKDRGLDQETQYF
.	few	TRBV7-9	TRBJ1-6	TGTGCCAGCAGCTTACAGGCAGGGCATAATTCACCCCTCCACTTT	CASSLQAGHNSPLHF
.	.	TRBV21-1	TRBJ1-3	TGTGCCAGCAGCAACAGGGGAAGAGGGAGATTACCTGGAAACACCATATATTTT	CASSNRGRGRLPGNTIYF
TRBD2	.	TRBV5-1	TRBJ2-1	TGCGCCAGCAGCTTGGTCCCCCTTCTAGCGGGGGGGAACAATGAGCAGTTCTTC	CASSLVPLLAGGNNEQFF
TRBD1	.	TRBV19	TRBJ2-1	TGTGCCAGTAGCCGGGACAGATACAATGAGCAGTTCTTC	CASSRDRYNEQFF
.	.	TRBV19	TRBJ2-7	TGTGCCAGTAGTGGAGGGGGCGGCTCCTACGAGCAGTACTTC	CASSGGGGSYEQYF
.	.	TRBV6-6	TRBJ1-2	TGTGCCAGCAGTTACATTCTTAACGGGGGAGGGGTCGGCTACACCTTC	CASSYILNGGGVGYTF
TRBD1	.	TRBV5-1	TRBJ2-3	TGCGCCAGCAGCTCCTCGACAGGGACCGATACGCAGTATTTT	CASSSSTGTDTQYF
.	.	TRBV28	TRBJ1-3	TGTGCCAGCAGTTTTAGTAACACCATATATTTT	CASSFSNTIYF
TRBD2	once	TRBV4-3	TRBJ2-2	TGCGCCAGCAGCCAGCGACTAGCGGCGAACACCGGGGAGCTGTTTTTT	CASSQRLAANTGELFF
TRBD1	.	TRBV6-5	TRBJ1-2	TGTGCCAGCAGTTACGCCGGGACAGGGGCTAACTATGGCTACACCTTC	CASSYAGTGANYGYTF
TRBD1	.	TRBV2	TRBJ2-1	TGTGCCAGCAGTGAATGGGACAGGGGGAGGAATGAGCAGTTCTTC	CASSEWDRGRNEQFF
TRBD1	.	TRBV9	TRBJ2-1	TGTGCCAGCAGCGAGGACAGGGGGCATAGCTCCTACAATGAGCAGTTCTTC	CASSEDRGHSSYNEQFF
.	.	TRBV7-2	TRBJ1-2	TGTGCCAGCAGCTTAATTCAGGGAGGCTCTGGCTACACCTTC	CASSLIQGGSGYTF
TRBD1	.	TRBV6-5	TRBJ1-4	TGTGCCAGCAGCCCGGACAGGGTTGGTGAAAAACTGTTTTTT	CASSPDRVGEKLFF
.	.	TRBV9	TRBJ1-1	TGTGCCAGCAGCGTAGGCAGGGCGAACACTGAAGCTTTCTTT	CASSVGRANTEAFF
TRBD1	.	TRBV15	TRBJ2-5	TGTGCCACCAGCACTTCGGGACAGGGAGAGACCCAGTACTTC	CATSTSGQGETQYF
.	.	TRBV19	TRBJ1-5	TGTGCCAGTAGTAGCCTCGCCGGAGGTCAGGGGAATCAGCCCCAGCATTTT	CASSSLAGGQGNQPQHF
TRBD2	.	TRBV23-1	TRBJ2-1	TGCGCCAGCAGTCATTGGACTAGGCCCATTAACAATGAGCAGTTCTTC	CASSHWTRPINNEQFF
.	.	TRBV11-3	TRBJ2-1	TGTACCAGCAGCTTAGGGCGGAACAATGAGCAGTTCTTC	CTSSLGRNNEQFF
TRBD1	.	TRBV27	TRBJ1-2	TGTGCCAGCAGTTCGCGACAGGGGGCATATGGCTACACCTTC	CASSSRQGAYGYTF
TRBD1	once	TRBV27	TRBJ2-6	TGTGCCAGCAGACGCACAGGGGATGGGGCCAACGTCCTGACTTTC	CASRRTGDGANVLTF
.	.	TRBV4-1	TRBJ1-2	TGCGCCAGCAGCCAAGATTCCTTGTTAACGTGGGAGAACTATGGCTACACCTTC	CASSQDSLLTWENYGYTF
TRBD1	.	TRBV28	TRBJ1-1	TGTGCCAGCAGTGAAGGACAGGGCGGCACTGAAGCTTTCTTT	CASSEGQGGTEAFF
.	.	TRBV5-1	TRBJ1-2	TGCGCCAGCAGCTTAGATCAGGGGCTAGGCTACACCTTC	CASSLDQGLGYTF
.	.	TRBV6-5	TRBJ2-7	TGTGCCAGCAGTTATTCCCCTCCTACCACCTCCTACGAGCAGTACTTC	CASSYSPPTTSYEQYF
TRBD1	.	TRBV2	TRBJ1-2	TGTGCCAGCAGGGAGGACAGGGGAAGAAACTATGGCTACACCTTC	CASREDRGRNYGYTF
.	.	TRBV29-1	TRBJ2-1	TGCAGCGTGGCAACAGGTCCTTCGAACAATGAGCAGTTCTTC	CSVATGPSNNEQFF
TRBD1	.	TRBV5-7	TRBJ1-2	TGTGCCAGCAGCCTTCCATGGGACAGAAGACTTAACTATGGCTACACCTTC	CASSLPWDRRLNYGYTF
TRBD1	.	TRBV7-2	TRBJ2-5	TGTGCCAGCAGCCGCACAGGGGGCGAAGAGACCCAGTACTTC	CASSRTGGEETQYF